What follows are 9 T cell receptor beta chains derived from one specimen sequenced in a study of T cells in narcolepsy. Assay: immunoSEQ multiplex PCR; the TCRdb copy retains only in-frame clones and omits some. The table lists around 18,000 clones, roughly 72% of them singletons. The sample taken for sequencing was CD45RA- memory CD8+ T cells from PBMCs. The receptors shown here come from a human donor with narcolepsy.

The chain combines TRBV9 with TRBJ2-7; 11 bases line up with TRBD1. The CDR3 length is 14 residues. The germline CDR1 and CDR2 sequences are SGDLS and YYNGEE. Losses at the gene ends were 2 bases for V and 2 bases for J; bases not matched to a gene: 0. The CDR3 sequence is CASSVGQGAYEQYF. For the CDR3, the DNA is TGTGCCAGCAGCGTGGGACAGGGGGCCTACGAGCAGTACTTC.

The genes are TRBV4-1 and TRBJ2-1, with 12 bases identical to TRBD2. Germline lookup yields CDR1 MGHRA and CDR2 YSYEKL. Trimming removed 6 bases from V and 4 bases from J; junction bases left unmatched: 7. This CDR3 has 16 residues. The CDR3 nucleotides read TGCGCCAGCAGAGGACTAGCGGGGACCGGATACAATGAGCAGTTCTTC. Protein sequence: CASRGLAGTGYNEQFF.

CDR3 sequence: CASSLSENTGELFF. The CDR3 nucleotides are TGTGCCAGCAGCTTGTCAGAGAACACCGGGGAGCTGTTTTTT. The rearrangement joins TRBV11-1 to TRBJ2-2; D remains ambiguous. Germline V lookup: CDR1 SGHAT, CDR2 FQDESV (reference sequence). V was cut by 3 bases and J by 1 base, with 6 bases left in between. CDR3 size: 14 residues.

This chain joins TRBV6-5 and TRBJ2-4; TRBD2 aligns across 9 bases. The V gene end was trimmed by 2 bases and the J gene end by 8 bases; junction bases not matched to a gene: 7. Germline CDR1 MNHEY, CDR2 SVGAGI. CDR3 length: 15 amino acids. CDR3 nucleotides: TGTGCCAGCAGTTACGTCGGCGGGAGGGGAGACATTCAGTACTTC. This sequence encodes CASSYVGGRGDIQYF.

J is TRBJ2-2 and V is TRBV7-6, with a weak D call TRBD1 (5 bases). The V end was cut by 5 bases, the J end by 4 bases, with 17 bases between. The CDR3 length is 16 residues. Germline V gives CDR1 SGHVS, CDR2 FNYEAQ. Here the CDR3 DNA reads TGTGCCAGCAGCCGGACAAGTAGAACGAGCACCGGGGAGCTGTTTTTT. Translated: CASSRTSRTSTGELFF.

This sequence joins TRBV4-2 and TRBJ1-4, with a possible D match to TRBD1 (5 bases). The CDR3 extends over 17 amino acids. V was cut by 0 bases and J by 6 bases, with 17 bases left in between. Germline CDR1 LGHNA, CDR2 YNFKEQ. The CDR3 loop is CASSQDGAGGGDEKLFF. CDR3 nucleotide sequence: TGTGCCAGCAGCCAAGATGGAGCGGGGGGAGGCGATGAAAAACTGTTTTTT.

The chain carries TRBV6-5 and TRBJ1-1; a possible D gene is TRBD1 (5 bases). V was clipped by 4 bases and J by 4 bases, with 19 bases between them. The CDR3 totals 16 residues. In germline, CDR1 is MNHEY, CDR2 SVGAGI. Here the CDR3 DNA reads TGTGCCAGCAGTTGGGGCCATATGGATTTAAGCACTGAAGCTTTCTTT. Translated: CASSWGHMDLSTEAFF.

Only a few counts were recorded for this clone. The chain links TRBV15 to TRBJ2-5; weak D call: TRBD2 (7 bases). With 0 bases removed from V and 4 bases from J, the gap between germline ends came to 12 bases. CDR3 size: 15 residues. Germline V gene lookup returns CDR1 LNHNV and CDR2 YYDKDF (reference sequence). In nucleotides, the CDR3 is TGTGCCACCAGCAGAGAGGGGGGGCTAGGAGAGACCCAGTACTTC. Translation gives CATSREGGLGETQYF.

The CDR3: CASSPSRGLVYEQYF. DNA of the CDR3: TGTGCCAGCAGCCCCTCACGGGGGCTCGTCTACGAGCAGTACTTC. The chain couples TRBV13 to TRBJ2-5; D tentatively fits TRBD1 or TRBD2 (6 bases each). The J call may be wrong; the DNA end is better matched by TRBJ2-7. The CDR3 consists of 15 residues. The V gene's germline CDR1 is PRHDT and CDR2 FYEKMQ (reference sequence).